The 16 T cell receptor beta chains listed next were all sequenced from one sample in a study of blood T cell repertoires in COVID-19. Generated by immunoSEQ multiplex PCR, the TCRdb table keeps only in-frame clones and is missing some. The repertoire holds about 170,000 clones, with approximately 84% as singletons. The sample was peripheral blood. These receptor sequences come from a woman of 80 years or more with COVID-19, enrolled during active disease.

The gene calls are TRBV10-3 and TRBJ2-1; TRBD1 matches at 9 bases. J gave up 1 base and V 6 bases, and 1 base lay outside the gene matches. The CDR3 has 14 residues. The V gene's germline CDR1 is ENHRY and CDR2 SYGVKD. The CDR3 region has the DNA TGTGCCATCAGGGGACAGGGATCCTACAATGAGCAGTTCTTC. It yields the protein CAIRGQGSYNEQFF.

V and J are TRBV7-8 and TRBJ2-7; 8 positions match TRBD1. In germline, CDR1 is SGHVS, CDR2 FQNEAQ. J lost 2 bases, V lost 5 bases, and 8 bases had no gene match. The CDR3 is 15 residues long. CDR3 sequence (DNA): TGTGCCAGCAGCCCCCCCGGGACAGGAGCCTACGAGCAGTACTTC. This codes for CASSPPGTGAYEQYF.

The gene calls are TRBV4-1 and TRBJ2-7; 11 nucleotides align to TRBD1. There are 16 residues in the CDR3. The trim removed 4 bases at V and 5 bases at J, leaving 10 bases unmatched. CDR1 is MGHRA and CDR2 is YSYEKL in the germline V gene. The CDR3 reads CASSRPDRGQRNEQYF. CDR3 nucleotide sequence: TGCGCCAGCAGCCGCCCGGACAGGGGGCAGAGAAACGAGCAGTACTTC.

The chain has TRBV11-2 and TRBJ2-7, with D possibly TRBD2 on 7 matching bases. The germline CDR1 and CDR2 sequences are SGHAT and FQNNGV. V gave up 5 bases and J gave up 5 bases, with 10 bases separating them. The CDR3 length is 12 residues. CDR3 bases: TGTGCCAGCAGCCCCGGGGGGCACGAGCAGTACTTC. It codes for CASSPGGHEQYF.

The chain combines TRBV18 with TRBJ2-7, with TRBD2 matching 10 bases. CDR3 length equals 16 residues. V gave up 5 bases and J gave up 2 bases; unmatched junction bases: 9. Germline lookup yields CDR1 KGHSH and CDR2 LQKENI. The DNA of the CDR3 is TGTGCCAGCTCAGGTTTGAGCGGGAGGGCCCCCTACGAGCAGTACTTC. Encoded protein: CASSGLSGRAPYEQYF.

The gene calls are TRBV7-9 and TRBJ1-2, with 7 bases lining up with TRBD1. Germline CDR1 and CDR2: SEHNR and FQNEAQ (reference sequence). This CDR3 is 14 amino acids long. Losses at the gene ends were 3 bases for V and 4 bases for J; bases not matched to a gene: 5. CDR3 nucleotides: TGTGCCAGCAGCTTCACAGGGGACAGCTATGGCTACACCTTC. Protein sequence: CASSFTGDSYGYTF.

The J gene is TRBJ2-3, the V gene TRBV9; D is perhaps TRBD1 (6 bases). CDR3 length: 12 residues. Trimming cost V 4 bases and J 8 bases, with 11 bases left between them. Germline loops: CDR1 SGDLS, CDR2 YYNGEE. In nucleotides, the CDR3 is TGTGCCAGCAGCCCAATACAGGGTACGCAGTATTTT. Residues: CASSPIQGTQYF.

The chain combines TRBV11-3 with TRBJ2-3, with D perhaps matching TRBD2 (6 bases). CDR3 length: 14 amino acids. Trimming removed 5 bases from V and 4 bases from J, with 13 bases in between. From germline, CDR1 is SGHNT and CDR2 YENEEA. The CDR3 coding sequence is TGTGCCAGCAGCAACCTAGGGGAGGCAGATACGCAGTATTTT. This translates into CASSNLGEADTQYF.

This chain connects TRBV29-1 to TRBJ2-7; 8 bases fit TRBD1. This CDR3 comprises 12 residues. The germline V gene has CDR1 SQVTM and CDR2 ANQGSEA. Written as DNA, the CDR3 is TGCAGGGACGGGACAGGCTCCTACGAGCAGTACTTC. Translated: CRDGTGSYEQYF.

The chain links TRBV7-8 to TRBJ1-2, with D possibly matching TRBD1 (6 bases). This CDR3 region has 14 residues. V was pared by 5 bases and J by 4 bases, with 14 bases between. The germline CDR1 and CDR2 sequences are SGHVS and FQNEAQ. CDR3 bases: TGTGCCAGCAGCCTCGAACAGGGATTCTATGGCTACACCTTC. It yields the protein CASSLEQGFYGYTF.

This CDR3 reads CSVEGAQGADTQYF. The CDR3 coding sequence is TGCAGCGTTGAGGGGGCCCAGGGGGCGGATACGCAGTATTTT. V and J are TRBV29-1 and TRBJ2-3; 8 bases align to TRBD1. Losses at the gene ends were 3 bases for V and 6 bases for J; bases not matched to a gene: 8. CDR1 SQVTM and CDR2 ANQGSEA come from the germline V gene. The CDR3 is made up of 14 amino acids.

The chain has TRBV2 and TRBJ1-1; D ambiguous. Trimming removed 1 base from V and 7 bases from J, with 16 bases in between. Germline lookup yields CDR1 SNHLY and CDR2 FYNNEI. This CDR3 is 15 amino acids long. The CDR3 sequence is CASSEGPGAEVEAFF. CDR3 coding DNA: TGTGCCAGCAGTGAAGGTCCGGGTGCGGAAGTTGAAGCTTTCTTT. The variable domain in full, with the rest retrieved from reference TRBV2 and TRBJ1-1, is EPEVTQTPSHQVTQMGQEVILRCVPISNHLYFYWYRQILGQKVEFLVSFYNNEISEKSEIFDDQFSVERPDGSNFTLKIRSTKLEDSAMYFCASSEGPGAEVEAFFGQGTRLTVV.

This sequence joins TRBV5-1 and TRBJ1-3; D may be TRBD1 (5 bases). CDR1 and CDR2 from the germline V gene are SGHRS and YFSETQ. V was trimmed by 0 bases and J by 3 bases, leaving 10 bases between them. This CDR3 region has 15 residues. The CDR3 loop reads CASSLDGQGGNTIYF. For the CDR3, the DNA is TGCGCCAGCAGCTTGGACGGGCAGGGTGGAAACACCATATATTTT.

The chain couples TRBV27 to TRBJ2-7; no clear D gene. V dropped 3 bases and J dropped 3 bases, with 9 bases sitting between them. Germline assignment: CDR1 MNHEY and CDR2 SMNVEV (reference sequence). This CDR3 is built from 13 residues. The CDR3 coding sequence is TGTGCCAGCAGTTTCATCCCAAACTACGAGCAGTACTTC. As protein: CASSFIPNYEQYF.

CDR3 in DNA: TGCGCCAGCAGCTTCACTAGCGCCTCCTACGAGCAGTACTTC. This translates into CASSFTSASYEQYF. The chain has TRBV5-1 and TRBJ2-7; 7 bases are a match to TRBD2. Germline V gene lookup returns CDR1 SGHRS and CDR2 YFSETQ. This CDR3 comprises 14 residues. The V gene end was trimmed by 2 bases and the J gene end by 0 bases; junction bases not matched to a gene: 2.

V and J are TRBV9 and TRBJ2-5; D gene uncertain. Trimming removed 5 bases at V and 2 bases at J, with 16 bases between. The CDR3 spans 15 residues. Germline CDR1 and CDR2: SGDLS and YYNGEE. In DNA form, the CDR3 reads TGTGCCAGCAGTCAAACCCGAGGTTCACAAGAGACCCAGTACTTC. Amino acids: CASSQTRGSQETQYF.